The TCR beta chain described here comes from a study of a mutant IDH1 vaccine in newly diagnosed glioma. Looking at the study overall: Vaccines began 4-6 weeks after radiotherapy alone, or with temozolomide cycles. Study results and limitations: Shifts in the top peripheral T cell clonotypes seemed unrelated to pseudoprogression.

In the case of this clone: The antigen remains undetermined.

Unmatched junction bases numbered 9, after V lost 7 bases and J lost 8 bases. This CDR3 spans 13 amino acids. From germline, CDR1 is MGHDK and CDR2 SYGVNS. Time point of the sample: week 35, safety follow-up. Topical imiquimod was applied with each vaccine dose, which held 300 ug of mutant IDH1 20-mer peptide. Across weeks 1, 3, 5, 7, 11, 15, 19 and 23, patients received a vaccination each time, eight in all. The data were produced by immunoSEQ multiplex PCR, yet TCRdb's version contains in-frame clones alone and is incomplete. The sample lists approximately 31,000 clones, around 80% occurring once. The TCR comes from a young woman with glioma. The chain has TRBV25-1 and TRBJ1-2; TRBD1 aligns across 8 bases. The sequencing here drew on PBMCs, taken from a glioma patient whose treatment included an IDH1 peptide vaccine. CDR3 loop: CASTQGTGRGYTF. CDR3 sequence (DNA): TGTGCCAGCACCCAAGGGACAGGCCGCGGCTACACCTTC.